This T cell receptor (beta chain) was documented in a study of beta chain features in type 1 diabetes. Study-wide points: Unsettled here was the matter of whether HLA type influences TCRB rearrangement. Among patients, naive, central memory and Treg TCRB repertoires appeared more similar than among healthy donors.

Germline-derived CDR1 and CDR2 are SGHTA and FQGNSA. The CDR3 has 15 residues. V was pared by 2 bases and J by 5 bases, with 6 bases of the junction left unmatched. Concerning this clone: The antigen remains undetermined.

Sorting based on CD45RO/CCR7/CD25/CD127/CD95/CD27 separated CD4+ naive, central memory, regulatory and stem cell-like memory cells. Of the isolated RNA, all was reverse transcribed, and so the sequenced material was expressed TCRB transcripts. Clones were sequenced by immunoSEQ multiplex PCR, and TCRdb holds only the in-frame ones, with some missing. The sample has 400,000 to 550,000 clones; approximately 10% are singletons. The chain is built from TRBV7-2 and TRBJ2-1; 7 nucleotides agree with TRBD1. The receptor comes from a woman aged 18-29 years in good health. Material for sequencing was naive CD4+ T cells from blood. The CDR3 loop is CASSLLRQGNNEQFF. The CDR3 DNA is TGTGCCAGCAGCTTATTACGACAGGGCAACAATGAGCAGTTCTTC.